Shown below are 31 T cell receptor beta chains from a single sample sequenced in a study of technical replicates of blood from a few donors (dated by TCRdb to the late 2010s). Receptor amplification or capture employed the immunoSEQ multiplex PCR assay. Here the immuneACCESS table is served through TCRdb, limited to in-frame sequences with V and J called. Missing clones are a known gap in these copies; in checked studies unresolved V genes cover under half, and the rest lacks a known reason. The sample table contains some 93,000 clones; only one count was recorded for approximately 95% of them. 0.2% to 0.3% of the sample is in the top ten clones. What was sequenced was T cells isolated from PBMCs. The origin of the receptors is a human donor in good health.

The rearrangement joins TRBV5-1 to TRBJ1-4, with TRBD1 matching over 8 bases. V dropped 5 bases and J dropped 8; count of bases not matched to a gene: 8. Per germline, CDR1 SGHRS and CDR2 YFSETQ. This CDR3 has 14 residues. The CDR3 DNA follows: TGCGCCAGCAGACCCGGGACAGGAAAGGAAAAACTGTTTTTT. It encodes CASRPGTGKEKLFF. The variable domain in full, completed from reference TRBV5-1 and TRBJ1-4, reads KAGVTQTPRYLIKTRGQQVTLSCSPISGHRSVSWYQQTPGQGLQFLFEYFSETQRNKGNFPGRFSGRQFSNSRSEMNVSTLELGDSALYLCASRPGTGKEKLFFGSGTQLSVL.

V gene TRBV29-1 combines with J gene TRBJ2-1; TRBD1 agrees at 9 bases. Germline-derived CDR1 and CDR2 are SQVTM and ANQGSEA. V shed 0 bases, J shed 8 bases, and the junction held 5 bases outside the gene matches. This CDR3 contains 14 residues. CDR3 protein: CSVEDLGTGYEQFF. The CDR3, as DNA: TGCAGCGTTGAAGATTTAGGGACAGGGTATGAGCAGTTCTTC.

The genes are TRBV19 and TRBJ1-3; the D gene is possibly TRBD1 (6 bases). Deletions cut 2 bases from V and 1 base from J, with 12 bases between. This CDR3 has 16 amino acids. Germline V gives CDR1 LNHDA, CDR2 SQIVND (reference sequence). The CDR3 coding sequence is TGTGCCAGTAGTATAATAACGGGACATTCTGGAAACACCATATATTTT. Translated, it gives CASSIITGHSGNTIYF.

The chain employs TRBV27 and TRBJ1-4, with no clear D. V was pared by 6 bases and J by 7 bases, with 12 bases between. The length of the CDR3 is 13 residues. Germline CDR1 and CDR2: MNHEY and SMNVEV (reference sequence). The CDR3 is CASSLVRSEKLFF. CDR3 DNA: TGTGCCAGCAGCTTGGTGCGAAGTGAAAAACTGTTTTTT.

The chain couples TRBV19 to TRBJ2-7; 7 bases map to TRBD1. Per germline, CDR1 LNHDA and CDR2 SQIVND (reference sequence). The CDR3 length is 15 residues. Losses at the gene ends were 5 bases for V and 5 bases for J; bases not matched to a gene: 12. CDR3 residues: CASSASTGFRNEQYF. CDR3 sequence (DNA): TGTGCCAGTAGTGCTTCGACAGGGTTTAGGAACGAGCAGTACTTC.

Only one count was recorded for this clone. The V and J genes are TRBV5-5 and TRBJ2-7; TRBD2 matches at 9 bases. V lost 3 bases, J lost 3 bases, and 13 bases stayed unmatched. CDR1 and CDR2 (germline): SGHKS, YYEKEE (reference sequence). This CDR3 comprises 17 residues. The CDR3 coding sequence is TGTGCCAGCAGCTATCAGGGAAGGGGACTAGCTAGCTACGAGCAGTACTTC. Amino acid sequence: CASSYQGRGLASYEQYF.

The chain joins TRBV10-2 to TRBJ1-4; 7 nucleotides line up with TRBD1. Germline-derived CDR1 and CDR2 are WSHSY and SAAADI. The CDR3 is made up of 12 amino acids. The ends lost 4 bases at V and 7 bases at J; junction bases unmatched: 0. The CDR3 region is CASSGQGEKLFF. The CDR3 DNA follows: TGCGCCAGCAGTGGACAGGGTGAAAAACTGTTTTTT.

This clone was seen a single time. The chain joins TRBV5-1 to TRBJ1-2; the match to TRBD1 covers 9 bases. The CDR3 runs 16 residues. CDR1 is SGHRS and CDR2 is YFSETQ in the germline V gene. Losses at the gene ends were 4 bases for V and 2 bases for J; bases not matched to a gene: 9. The CDR3: CASSQNPGTGNYGYTF. CDR3 DNA sequence: TGCGCCAGCAGCCAGAATCCCGGGACAGGGAACTATGGCTACACCTTC. The variable domain in full, with the rest retrieved from reference TRBV5-1 and TRBJ1-2, is KAGVTQTPRYLIKTRGQQVTLSCSPISGHRSVSWYQQTPGQGLQFLFEYFSETQRNKGNFPGRFSGRQFSNSRSEMNVSTLELGDSALYLCASSQNPGTGNYGYTFGSGTRLTVV.

The V gene is TRBV18, the J gene TRBJ1-2, with D maybe TRBD1 (6 bases). The CDR3 spans 15 residues. The V and J ends lost 3 bases and 4 bases respectively, with 15 bases between them. The germline V gene encodes CDR1 KGHSH and CDR2 LQKENI. CDR3 residues: CASSPDSLSSYGYTF. CDR3 DNA sequence: TGTGCCAGCTCACCGGACAGTTTGTCTTCCTATGGCTACACCTTC.

The chain uses TRBV9 and TRBJ2-1; TRBD2 aligns across 7 bases. J was trimmed by 5 bases and V by 4 bases; bases with no gene match: 9. Germline-derived CDR1 and CDR2 are SGDLS and YYNGEE. The CDR3 runs 15 residues. CDR3 sequence: CASSLRGLLDNEQFF. In DNA, the CDR3 is TGTGCCAGCAGCCTGCGGGGGTTACTTGACAATGAGCAGTTCTTC.

The CDR3, as DNA: TGTGCCAGCAGTGAACTTTACTACGAGCAGTACTTC. It encodes CASSELYYEQYF. V is TRBV6-1 and J is TRBJ2-7; D is uncertain. The V gene's germline CDR1 is MNHNS and CDR2 SASEGT. The CDR3 is made up of 12 amino acids. V was shortened by 2 bases and J by 3 bases, with 5 bases between the two germline ends.

J is TRBJ1-1 and V is TRBV7-9; TRBD1 agrees at 8 bases. Germline V gene data show CDR1 as SEHNR and CDR2 as FQNEAQ (reference sequence). The trim removed 3 bases at V and 9 bases at J, leaving 15 bases unmatched. The CDR3 runs to 16 residues. This CDR3 reads CASSFGQGTEWGKAFF. CDR3 in DNA: TGTGCCAGCAGCTTCGGACAGGGAACTGAATGGGGTAAAGCTTTCTTT.

This rearrangement joins TRBV11-2 to TRBJ1-2, with 8 bases fitting TRBD1. This CDR3 has 16 amino acids. V gave up 1 base and J gave up 2 bases; unmatched junction bases: 6. CDR1 is SGHAT, CDR2 FQNNGV, per germline. CDR3 region: CASSLAAGTGNYGYTF. The CDR3 DNA reads as TGTGCCAGCAGCTTAGCGGCCGGGACAGGAAACTATGGCTACACCTTC.

The count of this clone is one. The rearrangement joins TRBV7-6 to TRBJ2-1; 13 positions agree with TRBD2. In germline, CDR1 is SGHVS, CDR2 FNYEAQ. Losses at the gene ends were 5 bases for V and 5 bases for J; bases not matched to a gene: 12. The CDR3 runs to 18 residues. The CDR3 region is CASSIGTSGTYVDNEQFF. CDR3 coding DNA: TGTGCCAGCAGCATCGGGACTAGCGGGACCTACGTCGACAATGAGCAGTTCTTC.

The rearrangement links TRBV6-1 to TRBJ2-7; 13 positions match TRBD2. The CDR3 is 17 amino acids. The germline CDR1 and CDR2 sequences are MNHNS and SASEGT. Trimming took 4 bases from V and 6 from J; bases not matched to a gene: 12. CDR3 region: CASSAVLLAGGPSEQYF. The CDR3 DNA reads TGTGCCAGCAGTGCAGTTTTACTAGCGGGAGGGCCCAGCGAGCAGTACTTC.

The chain couples TRBV5-5 to TRBJ2-2; 7 positions match TRBD2. This CDR3 contains 14 residues. CDR1 is SGHKS, CDR2 YYEKEE, per germline (reference sequence). V shed 2 bases, J shed 10 bases, and the junction held 8 bases outside the gene matches. CDR3 DNA: TGTGCCAGCAGCTTACAACTAGCGTTCGAGGAGCTGTTTTTT. Protein sequence: CASSLQLAFEELFF. Full variable domain (outside the CDR3, taken from reference TRBV5-5 and TRBJ2-2): DAGVTQSPTHLIKTRGQQVTLRCSPISGHKSVSWYQQVLGQGPQFIFQYYEKEERGRGNFPDRFSARQFPNYSSELNVNALLLGDSALYLCASSLQLAFEELFFGEGSRLTVL.

This sequence joins TRBV4-2 and TRBJ2-2, with 13 nucleotides matching TRBD2. CDR1 and CDR2 from the germline V gene are LGHNA and YNFKEQ. The ends lost 4 bases at V and 7 bases at J; junction bases unmatched: 15. The CDR3 is 19 residues long. CDR3 amino acids: CASSLGTSGGAPGGGELFF. The CDR3 coding sequence is TGTGCCAGCAGCCTTGGCACTAGCGGGGGGGCCCCAGGAGGCGGGGAGCTGTTTTTT.

The chain is built from TRBV15 and TRBJ2-3; 14 bases fit TRBD2. The CDR3 has 16 residues. J gave up 5 bases and V 4 bases, and 5 bases lay outside the gene matches. Germline V gene sequence: CDR1 LNHNV, CDR2 YYDKDF (reference sequence). The CDR3 loop is CATSIGLAGGGDTQYF. DNA of the CDR3: TGTGCCACCAGCATTGGACTAGCGGGAGGAGGAGATACGCAGTATTTT.

The CDR3 coding sequence is TGTGCCAGCAGTGCCTCCTGGACAGGGCAAGAGACCCAGTACTTC. Translation: CASSASWTGQETQYF. This sequence joins TRBV25-1 and TRBJ2-5, with 8 positions matching TRBD1. Germline V lookup: CDR1 MGHDK, CDR2 SYGVNS. The CDR3 consists of 15 residues. V lost 4 bases and J lost 2; bases outside the gene matches: 6.

The chain employs TRBV7-2 and TRBJ2-5; 8 bases line up with TRBD2. V lost 2 bases, J lost 5 bases, and 19 bases stayed unmatched. This CDR3 has 19 residues. The germline CDR1 and CDR2 sequences are SGHTA and FQGNSA. The CDR3 here is CASSLRSGLDFFLAETQYF. CDR3 nucleotides: TGTGCCAGCAGCTTAAGGTCGGGACTAGATTTTTTTTTGGCGGAGACCCAGTACTTC. The variable domain in full, with the rest retrieved from reference TRBV7-2 and TRBJ2-5, is GAGVSQSPSNKVTEKGKDVELRCDPISGHTALYWYRQSLGQGLEFLIYFQGNSAPDKSGLPSDRFSAERTGGSVSTLTIQRTQQEDSAVYLCASSLRSGLDFFLAETQYFGPGTRLLVL.

The rearrangement links TRBV2 to TRBJ2-3; a possible D gene is TRBD2 (5 bases). V lost 6 bases and J lost 6, with 10 bases in between. Per the germline V gene, CDR1 is SNHLY and CDR2 is FYNNEI. The CDR3 covers 12 residues. DNA for the CDR3: TGTGCCAGCAGACTAGAGGGCGATACGCAGTATTTT. This encodes CASRLEGDTQYF.

The rearrangement links TRBV10-2 to TRBJ2-7, with 8 nucleotides matching TRBD1. Germline CDR1 WSHSY, CDR2 SAAADI. This CDR3 is 16 amino acids long. V dropped 6 bases and J dropped 6; count of bases not matched to a gene: 16. The CDR3 bases are TGCGCCAGCAGCGGAGCCGGCGGGACAGGTGGTCCCGAGCAGTACTTC. Protein: CASSGAGGTGGPEQYF.

The CDR3 region has the DNA TGTGCCAGCTCACTGGGACAGGTTCCTTCTAATTCACCCCTCCACTTT. Its protein product is CASSLGQVPSNSPLHF. The chain carries TRBV18 and TRBJ1-6; 8 bases match TRBD1. V gave up 4 bases and J gave up 6 bases; unmatched junction bases: 8. The germline CDR1 and CDR2 sequences are KGHSH and LQKENI. CDR3 length equals 16 residues.

The J gene is TRBJ1-2, the V gene TRBV4-2; 10 nucleotides line up with TRBD1. Germline V gives CDR1 LGHNA, CDR2 YNFKEQ. The CDR3 consists of 16 residues. V was pared by 0 bases and J by 5 bases, with 6 bases of the junction left unmatched. CDR3 in amino acids: CASSQDPGQGWYGYTF. In DNA, the CDR3 is TGTGCCAGCAGCCAAGATCCGGGACAGGGGTGGTATGGCTACACCTTC.

J is TRBJ2-7 and V is TRBV6-4, with D maybe TRBD1 (5 bases). The CDR3 has 13 residues. V was cut by 4 bases and J by 9 bases, with 16 bases left in between. The germline V gene has CDR1 MRHNA and CDR2 SNTAGT. As DNA, the CDR3 is TGTGCCAGCAGTGTTACTCAGGGTCGGGTGCAGTACTTC. Protein product: CASSVTQGRVQYF.

This clone is a singleton in its sample. The chain links TRBV2 to TRBJ1-6; unclear D gene. Trimming took off 4 bases at V and 7 bases at J, with 11 bases between the two ends. Germline CDR1 reads SNHLY; CDR2 reads FYNNEI. CDR3 length: 14 residues. The CDR3 reads CASSGRSGNSPLHF. CDR3 in DNA: TGTGCCAGCAGTGGTCGGTCGGGGAATTCACCCCTCCACTTT.

The chain has TRBV25-1 and TRBJ1-1; D is unresolved. The V end was cut by 6 bases, the J end by 5 bases, with 19 bases between. Germline assignment: CDR1 MGHDK and CDR2 SYGVNS. The CDR3 consists of 15 residues. This chain's CDR3 is CASSLGGYSGTEAFF. In nucleotides, the CDR3 is TGTGCCAGCAGCCTCGGAGGGTATTCGGGGACTGAAGCTTTCTTT.

The chain has TRBV18 and TRBJ1-1, with 7 positions matching TRBD1. J was trimmed by 7 bases and V by 6 bases; bases with no gene match: 8. From germline, CDR1 is KGHSH and CDR2 LQKENI. The CDR3 consists of 13 residues. CDR3 coding DNA: TGTGCCAGCTCGCAGGGACAGAATTATGAAGCTTTCTTT. This codes for CASSQGQNYEAFF.

The genes are TRBV6-1 and TRBJ2-3; TRBD2 might be the D (6 bases). V lost 10 bases to trimming and J lost 4 bases, with 18 bases between them. There are 14 residues in the CDR3. Germline CDR1 reads MNHNS; CDR2 reads SASEGT. CDR3 sequence reads: CATTREVRADTQYF. CDR3 bases: TGTGCCACGACCAGGGAGGTGAGGGCAGATACGCAGTATTTT.

The count of this clone is one. The chain couples TRBV28 to TRBJ1-2; the match to TRBD1 covers 9 bases. Trimming at V came to 3 bases and at J to 8 bases, leaving 13 bases not matched to a gene. The CDR3 is 16 residues long. CDR1 MDHEN and CDR2 SYDVKM come from the germline V gene. CDR3 region: CASSFTLRDRVDGYTF. CDR3 DNA sequence: TGTGCCAGCAGTTTTACGCTCCGGGACAGGGTAGACGGCTACACCTTC.

This chain uses TRBV28 with TRBJ1-2; perhaps TRBD1 as D (6 bases). Per germline, CDR1 MDHEN and CDR2 SYDVKM. There are 16 residues in the CDR3. Between the trimmed V and J ends, which lost 8 bases and 0 bases, there was a span of 19 bases. CDR3 protein: CASAGGQGISNYGYTF. CDR3 nucleotide sequence: TGTGCCAGCGCCGGGGGGCAGGGCATTTCTAACTATGGCTACACCTTC.